The subject of this entry is one T cell receptor beta chain. The entry originates in a study of blood T cell repertoires in COVID-19. The protocol was immunoSEQ multiplex PCR, while the TCRdb copy is restricted to in-frame clones and leaves out a portion. The table shows 130,000 or so clones, with around three quarters occurring only once. The CDR3 has 14 amino acids. Trimming cost V 3 bases and J 2 bases, with 8 bases left between them. Germline assignment: CDR1 SGHTA and CDR2 FQGTGA. The clonotype was recovered from a man between 60 and 75 years old with active or convalescent COVID-19. Source material: peripheral blood. The chain links TRBV7-3 to TRBJ1-3; tentatively, D is TRBD1 (5 bases). CDR3 nucleotides: TGTGCCAGCAGCTTGCCACAGGCTGGAAACACCATATATTTT. Residues: CASSLPQAGNTIYF.